The 19 T cell receptor beta chains reported below all come from one sample, sequenced in a study of neurological immune-mediated disorders. Time point defined: longitudinal time-point 3. TCRdb used MiXCR to reprocess the 5' RACE reads, holding one entry per CDR3 protein. The sample holds fewer than 110,000 distinct CDR3 sequences; 11% are singletons and the top ten take about 3.1%. The material sequenced was PBMCs. All receptors derive from a female donor with HTLV-1-associated myelopathy (HAM/TSP).

This clonotype came up many times. The genes are TRBV5-1 and TRBJ2-1; TRBD1 matches 8 bases. Per the germline V gene, CDR1 is SGHRS and CDR2 is YFSETQ. Trimming removed 4 bases from V and 7 bases from J; junction bases left unmatched: 13. The CDR3 sequence is 16 residues long. CDR3 DNA sequence: TGCGCCAGCAGCGCTTCAGGGGGCGCCGTCTGGAATGAGCAGTTCTTC. This encodes CASSASGGAVWNEQFF.

This clonotype was counted ten times or more. The J gene is TRBJ2-3, the V gene TRBV7-9; D might be TRBD1 (6 bases). The V gene lost 4 bases and the J gene lost 4 bases, with 9 bases spanning the gap. The CDR3 extends over 13 amino acids. Germline V gives CDR1 SEHNR, CDR2 FQNEAQ (reference sequence). In DNA, the CDR3 is TGTGCCAGCAGCTCCACAGGGCCAGATACGCAGTATTTT. Its translation is CASSSTGPDTQYF.

This clonotype was counted many times. This chain connects TRBV27 to TRBJ1-6, with a possible D match to TRBD1 (5 bases). CDR3 length: 16 amino acids. The germline V gene encodes CDR1 MNHEY and CDR2 SMNVEV (reference sequence). V lost 5 bases and J 9 bases, leaving 20 bases between the germline ends. The CDR3 protein is CASSPSGGVRSSPLHF. The CDR3 nucleotides read TGTGCCAGCAGTCCCTCCGGGGGGGTTCGGAGTTCACCCCTCCACTTT.

This clonotype has a count of ten or more. The V and J genes are TRBV5-1 and TRBJ2-3; no clear D. Germline lookup yields CDR1 SGHRS and CDR2 YFSETQ. V lost 5 bases, J lost 1 base, and 11 bases lay in between. The CDR3 is 14 residues long. The CDR3 nucleotides are TGCGCCAGCAGACCGGTCGATGGCACAGATACGCAGTATTTT. This codes for CASRPVDGTDTQYF.

This clonotype was observed at least ten times. This sequence joins TRBV20-1 and TRBJ1-2; TRBD1 matches 9 bases. Germline assignment: CDR1 DFQATT and CDR2 SNEGSKA (reference sequence). V lost 6 bases and J lost 2; bases outside the gene matches: 7. This CDR3 has 14 amino acids. In DNA, the CDR3 is TGCAGTGCAGCCTCCGGGACAGGGAACTATGGCTACACCTTC. It codes for CSAASGTGNYGYTF.

This clonotype was seen repeatedly, ten times or more. This chain uses TRBV12-3 or TRBV12-4 with TRBJ2-6; D might be TRBD1 or TRBD2, each matching 5 bases. This CDR3 spans 17 amino acids. V was clipped by 9 bases and J by 4 bases, with 22 bases between them. CDR3 nucleotides: TGTGCCAGGGGTCGAGGGCCCCCTGGGGCAGGGGCCAACGTCCTGACTTTC. Amino acids: CARGRGPPGAGANVLTF.

This clonotype has at least ten counts. The rearrangement joins TRBV5-1 to TRBJ1-6; a weak D match, TRBD1 (5 bases). V was trimmed by 5 bases and J by 7 bases, leaving 16 bases between them. This CDR3 region has 15 residues. Per the germline V gene, CDR1 is SGHRS and CDR2 is YFSETQ. The CDR3 loop reads CASSWGQGRNSPLHF. DNA for the CDR3: TGCGCCAGCAGTTGGGGCCAAGGCAGGAATTCACCCCTCCACTTT.

Concerning this clonotype: With a much larger clone just one base away, this may be a read error. This chain uses TRBV7-9 with TRBJ1-1; a possible D gene is TRBD1 (5 bases). The CDR3 is made up of 14 amino acids. CDR1 and CDR2 (germline): SEHNR, FQNEAQ (reference sequence). CDR3: CASNVVGVNTESFF. The CDR3 coding sequence is TGTGCCAGCAATGTTGTGGGGGTGAACACTGAATCTTTCTTT.

This clonotype was picked up many times. V and J are TRBV5-1 and TRBJ2-5; the match to TRBD2 covers 8 bases. CDR1 SGHRS and CDR2 YFSETQ come from the germline V gene. This CDR3 spans 17 amino acids. V was pared by 0 bases and J by 0 bases, with 7 bases of the junction left unmatched. The CDR3 loop is CASSLVASGSYQETQYF. CDR3 DNA: TGCGCCAGCAGCTTGGTTGCTAGCGGGTCGTACCAAGAGACCCAGTACTTC. Filled out from reference TRBV5-1 and TRBJ2-5, the complete variable domain reads KAGVTQTPRYLIKTRGQQVTLSCSPISGHRSVSWYQQTPGQGLQFLFEYFSETQRNKGNFPGRFSGRQFSNSRSEMNVSTLELGDSALYLCASSLVASGSYQETQYFGPGTRLLVL.

The chain carries TRBV20-1 and TRBJ2-3; D ambiguous. Germline CDR1 reads DFQATT; CDR2 reads SNEGSKA (reference sequence). CDR3 length equals 12 residues. Trimming removed 1 base from V and 10 bases from J, with 12 bases in between. The CDR3 sequence is CSARGPGEAQYF. The CDR3 bases are TGCAGTGCTAGAGGACCAGGCGAAGCGCAGTATTTT.

In regard to this clonotype: This clone may be a read error of a much larger clone one base away. The genes are TRBV29-1 and TRBJ2-6, with no clear D. Germline V gene sequence: CDR1 SQVTM, CDR2 ANQGSEA. The V gene lost 7 bases and the J gene lost 4 bases, with 14 bases spanning the gap. The CDR3 spans 14 residues. The CDR3 reads CSAHDGPGANVLTF. DNA for the CDR3: TGCAGCGCCCATGACGGCCCCGGGGCCAACGTCCTGACTTTC.

This clonotype was counted at least ten times. The chain joins TRBV7-3 to TRBJ2-1; D is undetermined. Germline CDR1 is SGHTA and CDR2 is FQGTGA. This CDR3 has 13 amino acids. Trimming removed 4 bases from V and 1 base from J, with 5 bases in between. CDR3 protein: CASSSGSYNEQFF. The CDR3 DNA is TGTGCCAGCAGCTCAGGTTCCTACAATGAGCAGTTCTTC.

In this sample, this clonotype turned up many times. This sequence joins TRBV12-3 or TRBV12-4 and TRBJ2-4; D might be TRBD1 (6 bases). This CDR3 spans 15 amino acids. V lost 6 bases and J lost 2, with 14 bases in between. The CDR3 DNA reads TGTGCCAGCAGCCCCAGGGGAGCAACCAAAAACATTCAGTACTTC. Amino acids: CASSPRGATKNIQYF.

This clonotype was seen ten or more times. The rearrangement joins TRBV20-1 to TRBJ2-1; no reliable D call. The CDR3 has 11 amino acids. Trimming shortened V by 1 base and J by 9 bases, and 7 bases separated the two germline ends. CDR1 is DFQATT and CDR2 is SNEGSKA in the germline V gene (reference sequence). The CDR3 region is CSARAPIEQFF. The CDR3 nucleotides are TGCAGTGCTAGAGCTCCCATTGAGCAGTTCTTC.

This clonotype showed up many times. This chain connects TRBV29-1 to TRBJ2-1, with 8 bases matching TRBD2. Trimming removed 4 bases from V and 3 bases from J; junction bases left unmatched: 8. This CDR3 spans 15 amino acids. Per germline, CDR1 SQVTM and CDR2 ANQGSEA. The CDR3 coding sequence is TGCAGCGTTGGGACTAGCCCCGGGGTCTACAATGAGCAGTTCTTC. Amino acids: CSVGTSPGVYNEQFF.

The table lists this clonotype with a few counts. Being one base from a much bigger clone, this may be a read error. CDR3 loop: CASSTGQGATQYF. CDR3 sequence (DNA): TGTGCCAGCAGTACCGGACAGGGCGCGACGCAGTATTTT. The chain employs TRBV6-5 and TRBJ2-3, with 8 bases matching TRBD1. CDR1 and CDR2 (germline): MNHEY, SVGAGI. V shed 5 bases and J 9 bases; nucleotides not matched to a gene: 7. The length of the CDR3 is 13 residues.

At least ten counts were recorded for this clonotype. This chain links TRBV20-1 with TRBJ1-6, with D possibly TRBD1 on 6 matching bases. Trimming stripped 2 bases from V and 10 bases from J, with 18 bases between. The CDR3 covers 15 residues. Germline V lookup: CDR1 DFQATT, CDR2 SNEGSKA (reference sequence). The CDR3 loop is CSARPRTAGGSPLHF. CDR3 nucleotides: TGCAGTGCTAGACCACGGACAGCCGGCGGATCACCCCTCCACTTT.

This clonotype has only a few counts. The chain carries TRBV5-1 and TRBJ2-2, with 10 bases aligning to TRBD1. Germline assignment: CDR1 SGHRS and CDR2 YFSETQ. V was clipped by 5 bases and J by 0 bases; unmatched bases: 10. The CDR3 has 18 amino acids. In nucleotides, the CDR3 is TGCGCCAGCAGACAGGACAGGGGGTGGAATACGAACACCGGGGAGCTGTTTTTT. Protein: CASRQDRGWNTNTGELFF.

As regards this clonotype: Relative to the germline gene, one junction end is altered; a read error may explain this. The V call is TRBV2, the J call TRBJ2-7; D gene unclear. CDR1 is SNHLY, CDR2 FYNNEI, per germline. The CDR3 covers 13 residues. In nucleotides, the CDR3 is TGTGTCAGCAGTGGGAACAGTGCCTACGAGCAGTACTTC. The encoded protein is CVSSGNSAYEQYF.